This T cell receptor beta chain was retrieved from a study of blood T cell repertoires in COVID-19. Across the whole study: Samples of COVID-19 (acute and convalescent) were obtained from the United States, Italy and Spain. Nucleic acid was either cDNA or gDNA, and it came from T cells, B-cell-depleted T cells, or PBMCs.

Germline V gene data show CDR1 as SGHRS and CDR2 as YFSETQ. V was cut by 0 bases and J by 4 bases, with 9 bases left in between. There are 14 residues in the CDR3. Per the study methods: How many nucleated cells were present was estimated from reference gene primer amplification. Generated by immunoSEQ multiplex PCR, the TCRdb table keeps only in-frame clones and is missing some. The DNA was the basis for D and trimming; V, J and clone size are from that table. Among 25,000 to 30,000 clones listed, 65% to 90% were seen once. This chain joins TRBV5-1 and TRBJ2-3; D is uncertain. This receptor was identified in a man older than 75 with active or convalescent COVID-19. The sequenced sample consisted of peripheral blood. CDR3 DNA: TGCGCCAGCAGCTTGGTGAGGAGCGCAGATACGCAGTATTTT. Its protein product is CASSLVRSADTQYF.